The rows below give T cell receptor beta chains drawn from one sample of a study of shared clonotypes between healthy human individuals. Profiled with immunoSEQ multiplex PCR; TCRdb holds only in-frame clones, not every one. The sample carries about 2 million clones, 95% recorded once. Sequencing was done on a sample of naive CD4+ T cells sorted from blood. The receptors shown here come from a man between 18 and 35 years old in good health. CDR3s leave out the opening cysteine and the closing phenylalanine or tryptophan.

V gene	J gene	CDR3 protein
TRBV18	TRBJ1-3	ASSGQGTMSGNTIY
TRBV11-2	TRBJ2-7	ASSQWAGLYEQY
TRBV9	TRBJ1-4	ASSLRTGATNEKLF
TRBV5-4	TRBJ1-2	ASSFWRADPGGDYGYT
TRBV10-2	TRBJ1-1	ASSGGQTEAF
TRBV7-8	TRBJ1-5	ASSLAKAGNMANQPQH
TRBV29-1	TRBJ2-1	SVGSGGYNEQF
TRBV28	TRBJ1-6	ASTVSWDTSSYNSPLH
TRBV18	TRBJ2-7	ASSPPGRTYEQY
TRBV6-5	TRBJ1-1	ASSLSPTGTNTEAF
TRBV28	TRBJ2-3	ASSSPGLASDTQY
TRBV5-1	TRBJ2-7	ASSFGSLGGSSYEQY
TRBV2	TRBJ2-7	ASKGGRYEQY
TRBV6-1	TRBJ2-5	ASRKGDRGQETQY
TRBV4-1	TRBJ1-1	ASSQVGGGSQMNTEAF
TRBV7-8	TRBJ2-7	ASSLTTAYEQY
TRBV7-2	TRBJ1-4	ASSLAGSLNEKLF
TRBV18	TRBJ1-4	ASSPGQEDEKLF
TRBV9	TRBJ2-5	ASSVDSLSETQY
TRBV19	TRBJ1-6	ASSTSAASYNSPLH
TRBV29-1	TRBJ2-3	SVEFGGPTDTQY
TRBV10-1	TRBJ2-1	ASSSSGTSGSSYNEQF
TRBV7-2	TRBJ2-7	ASSLGMAYEQY
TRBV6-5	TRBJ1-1	ASSYAGGTEAF
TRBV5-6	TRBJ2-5	ASSQGTGGVETQY
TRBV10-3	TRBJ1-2	AISPGTGGRDGYT
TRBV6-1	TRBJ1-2	ATGLANYGYT
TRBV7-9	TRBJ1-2	ASSKGANRDRYGYT
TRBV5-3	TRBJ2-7	ARSLSCRLCEQY
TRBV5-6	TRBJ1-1	ASSFRGETEAF
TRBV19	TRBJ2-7	ASSRVAGGLIVHEQY
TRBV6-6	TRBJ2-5	ASSYSKGGLRETQY
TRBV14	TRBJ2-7	ASSRQGPDPYEQY
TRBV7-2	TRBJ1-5	ASSSYAGDSNQPQH
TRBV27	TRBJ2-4	ASSLGFRAKNIQY
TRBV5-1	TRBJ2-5	ASSLSGAGETQY
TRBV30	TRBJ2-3	AWSLTGGSTDTQY
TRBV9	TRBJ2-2	ASSVVGGTGELF
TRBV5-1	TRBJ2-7	ASSDGTLYEQY
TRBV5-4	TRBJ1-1	ASSLFPDRVHEAF
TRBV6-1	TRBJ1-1	ASSTPNMNTEAF
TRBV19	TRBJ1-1	ASSILARPEAF
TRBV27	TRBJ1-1	ASSSGQVARGTEAF
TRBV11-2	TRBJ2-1	ATDAEPSYNEQF
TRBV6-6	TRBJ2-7	ASSSGLAGTYEQY
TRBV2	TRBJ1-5	ASSPQTDRVRGQPQH